A selection of T cell receptor beta chains follows, all from one sample in a study of shared clonotypes between healthy human individuals. Clones were read by immunoSEQ multiplex PCR, and TCRdb kept only the in-frame ones, dropping some. The sample carries over a million clones, approximately 68% recorded once. The sample was memory CD4+ T cells sorted from blood. The receptors were gathered from a man aged 18-30 years in good health. CDR3s include the opening cysteine and the closing phenylalanine or tryptophan. D genes are given only for firm matches. A clone size is listed for some rows: how often the clone was seen (once, few, many), or a class if it is expanded.

d_gene	abundance	v_gene	j_gene	CDR3nt	CDR3aa
TRBD2	once	TRBV7-6	TRBJ2-7	TGTGCCAGCAGCTTGTTAGCGGGGGGGACCTACGAGCAGTACTTC	CASSLLAGGTYEQYF
-	few	TRBV2	TRBJ1-5	TGTGCCAGCAGTGGAGCGGGGGACCAGCCCCAGCATTTT	CASSGAGDQPQHF
-	many	TRBV2	TRBJ2-2	TGTGCCAGCAGTGGCGACACCGGGGAGCTGTTTTTT	CASSGDTGELFF
-	-	TRBV18	TRBJ1-2	TGTGCCAGCTCACCAGGGGGGCTTGGCTATGGCTACACCTTC	CASSPGGLGYGYTF
-	-	TRBV30	TRBJ1-6	TGTGCGGTGCGGCCCTATAATTCACCCCTCCACTTT	CAVRPYNSPLHF
TRBD1	-	TRBV6-6	TRBJ1-2	TGTGCCAGCAGACCGGGACAGGGGAACTATGGCTACACCTTC	CASRPGQGNYGYTF
-	-	TRBV30	TRBJ1-4	TGTGCCTTACGACGGTTGAATGAAAAACTGTTTTTT	CALRRLNEKLFF
TRBD2	-	TRBV15	TRBJ2-1	TGTGCCACCAGCAGAGATCTGAGCGGGGGTAGCTCCTACAATGAGCAGTTCTTC	CATSRDLSGGSSYNEQFF
-	-	TRBV6-1	TRBJ2-7	TGTGCCAGCAGTGATTTCACAAACCCCTACGAGCAGTACTTC	CASSDFTNPYEQYF
TRBD2	-	TRBV27	TRBJ2-2	TGTGCCAGCAGTTTTTTCGGACTAGCGGGAGCGGGCGGGGAGCTGTTTTTT	CASSFFGLAGAGGELFF
TRBD2	-	TRBV7-6	TRBJ2-3	TGTGCCAGCAGCTTTTCTGCTAGCGGGAGCAGTACAGATACGCAGTATTTT	CASSFSASGSSTDTQYF
TRBD1	once	TRBV2	TRBJ1-1	TGTGCCAGCAGGCCCCGGGACAGGAAGAACACTGAAGCTTTCTTT	CASRPRDRKNTEAFF
-	-	TRBV11-2	TRBJ2-3	TGTGCCAGCGGTGGTGGAGGGGATACGCAGTATTTT	CASGGGGDTQYF
-	-	TRBV7-9	TRBJ2-4	TGTGCCAGCAGCATGGCATGGCCCGCAGCCAAAAACATTCAGTACTTC	CASSMAWPAAKNIQYF
TRBD1	-	TRBV28	TRBJ1-3	TGTGCCAGCAGTTTAGGGACAGGGGCCTCTGGAAACACCATATATTTT	CASSLGTGASGNTIYF
TRBD1	-	TRBV6-1	TRBJ2-2	TGTGCCAGCAGTGAAGCCCTAGGACAGGGCTCCGGGGAGCTGTTTTTT	CASSEALGQGSGELFF
-	-	TRBV10-1	TRBJ2-2	TGCGCCAGCAGTGATGGCAGGCTTGGAACCGGGGAGCTGTTTTTT	CASSDGRLGTGELFF
-	-	TRBV7-8	TRBJ1-1	TGTGCCAGCGTGAACACTGAAGCTTTCTTT	CASVNTEAFF
-	-	TRBV10-3	TRBJ2-7	TGTGCCATCAGCGCTCAATACGAGCAGTACTTC	CAISAQYEQYF
TRBD2	-	TRBV19	TRBJ2-1	TGTGCCAGTAGAAAGAGCGGGAGGGCCGAAAATGAGCAGTTCTTC	CASRKSGRAENEQFF
-	-	TRBV9	TRBJ2-1	TGTGCCAGCAGCGGGGGTATGGGTACAAACTACAATGAGCAGTTCTTC	CASSGGMGTNYNEQFF
-	once	TRBV6-5	TRBJ1-2	TGTGCCAGCAGTTACTCTACAGGGACTAACTATGGCTACACCTTC	CASSYSTGTNYGYTF
-	-	TRBV19	TRBJ2-7	TGTGCCAGTAGTATAGGGGGGGGGCCAGGCCCCTACGAGCAGTACTTC	CASSIGGGPGPYEQYF
-	-	TRBV6-1	TRBJ1-5	TGTGCCAGCAGTGAGGGAAACAATCAGCCCCAGCATTTT	CASSEGNNQPQHF
TRBD1	-	TRBV6-1	TRBJ1-2	TGTGCCAGCAGTGAAGCTTTGGGGACAGGGGCTATCTACACCTTC	CASSEALGTGAIYTF
-	-	TRBV6-1	TRBJ1-2	TGTGCCAGCAGTGAAGTTCGGGCAAGTTACACCTTC	CASSEVRASYTF
-	-	TRBV5-3	TRBJ1-1	TGTGCCAGAAGCCTAGGGCCCGGGATCCCTGAAGCTTTCTTT	CARSLGPGIPEAFF
-	-	TRBV7-2	TRBJ2-7	TGTGCCAGCAGCTTAGGGTCCAGGTTCTACGAGCAGTACTTC	CASSLGSRFYEQYF
-	-	TRBV4-3	TRBJ2-6	TGCGCCAGCAGCCAAGATCTCAGCTCTGGGGCCAACGTCCTGACTTTC	CASSQDLSSGANVLTF
-	-	TRBV6-6	TRBJ1-2	TGTGCCAGCAGTTACTCCGGGGGGGCTAACCATGGCTACACCTTC	CASSYSGGANHGYTF
-	-	TRBV6-5	TRBJ2-7	TGTGCCAGCAGTTACTCCGAGGCAGACTACGAGCAGTACTTC	CASSYSEADYEQYF
-	-	TRBV18	TRBJ1-2	TGTGCCAGCTCACGGGAGCAAAGGGTCAACTATGGCTACACCTTC	CASSREQRVNYGYTF
-	-	TRBV10-3	TRBJ2-3	TGTGCCATCAGTGTAGGAGCGTCGGGCACAGATACGCAGTATTTT	CAISVGASGTDTQYF
TRBD2	few	TRBV10-1	TRBJ2-1	TGCGCCAGCAGTGACAGCGGGAGTTCTTACAATGAGCAGTTCTTC	CASSDSGSSYNEQFF
-	-	TRBV9	TRBJ2-1	TGTGCCAGCAGCGTAGTAGGCGGGGGCTTGCCAGGTGAGCAGTTCTTC	CASSVVGGGLPGEQFF
-	-	TRBV6-1	TRBJ2-1	TGTGCCATCAAAGGTGGGTCGAGGTACAATGAGCAGTTCTTC	CAIKGGSRYNEQFF
TRBD2	-	TRBV9	TRBJ2-3	TGTGCCAGCAGCACTAGCGGGGGGGCCCTCACAGATACGCAGTATTTT	CASSTSGGALTDTQYF
TRBD2	few	TRBV9	TRBJ2-5	TGTGCCAGCAGCGTAGTTGGGGGGACTAGCTGGGAGACCCAGTACTTC	CASSVVGGTSWETQYF
-	-	TRBV14	TRBJ1-4	TGTGCCAGCAGCCAAGTCCGACAGACTCTAAATGAAAAACTGTTTTTT	CASSQVRQTLNEKLFF
-	-	TRBV19	TRBJ2-1	TGTGCCAGTAAACGACTCAGCTCCTACAATGAGCAGTTCTTC	CASKRLSSYNEQFF
TRBD2	-	TRBV2	TRBJ2-2	TGTGCCAGCAGTGGATCTTCTCGGGGGGCGAACACCGGGGAGCTGTTTTTT	CASSGSSRGANTGELFF
TRBD2	few	TRBV10-3	TRBJ2-5	TGTGCCATCAGTGCTAGCGGAAGGGAGACCCAGTACTTC	CAISASGRETQYF
-	once	TRBV5-3	TRBJ2-7	TGTGCCAGAAGCTTAAGTCAGGTATCCTACGAGCAGTACTTC	CARSLSQVSYEQYF
-	-	TRBV21-1	TRBJ1-1	TGTGCCAGCAGCAAAGCCCGAGCCCGCCGAGCTTTCTTT	CASSKARARRAFF
-	-	TRBV7-2	TRBJ2-7	TGTGCCAGCAGCTTAGGTGACAACTACGAGCAGTACTTC	CASSLGDNYEQYF
-	-	TRBV10-3	TRBJ1-2	TGTGCCATCAGTGAGAGGGTCAGAGAAGCTAACTATGGCTACACCTTC	CAISERVREANYGYTF
-	-	TRBV5-5	TRBJ1-5	TGTGCCAGCAGCTCCCAGGCTTCGGGTCAGCCCCAGCATTTT	CASSSQASGQPQHF
-	-	TRBV9	TRBJ2-7	TGTGCGCGTGGGGGGCCCAGTGGCCATCTGAGGGAGCAGTACTTC	CARGGPSGHLREQYF
TRBD1	-	TRBV28	TRBJ1-4	TGTGCCAGCAGTGCGGGACAGCTAGAAAAACTGTTTTTT	CASSAGQLEKLFF
-	few	TRBV5-6	TRBJ1-5	TGTGCCAGCAGCCGTGGGGGGACGGGCAATCAGCCCCAGCATTTT	CASSRGGTGNQPQHF
TRBD1	once	TRBV6-5	TRBJ2-7	TGTGCCAGCAGTTCGGGACAGGGTATTTCCTACGAGCAGTACTTC	CASSSGQGISYEQYF
-	-	TRBV28	TRBJ2-7	TGTGCCAGCAGGGGGCGAAGGGAGCAGTACTTC	CASRGRREQYF
-	-	TRBV28	TRBJ2-7	TGTGCCAGCAGACCCGGGACCTCCTACGAGCAGTACTTC	CASRPGTSYEQYF
TRBD1	-	TRBV6-1	TRBJ2-5	TGTGCCAGCAGTGGCCGGGACAGGGGGCAGGTGGAGACCCAGTACTTC	CASSGRDRGQVETQYF
-	-	TRBV7-8	TRBJ2-1	TGTGCCAGCAGCTTAGAACGCAGGGTAGGGGTTAATGAGCAGTTCTTC	CASSLERRVGVNEQFF